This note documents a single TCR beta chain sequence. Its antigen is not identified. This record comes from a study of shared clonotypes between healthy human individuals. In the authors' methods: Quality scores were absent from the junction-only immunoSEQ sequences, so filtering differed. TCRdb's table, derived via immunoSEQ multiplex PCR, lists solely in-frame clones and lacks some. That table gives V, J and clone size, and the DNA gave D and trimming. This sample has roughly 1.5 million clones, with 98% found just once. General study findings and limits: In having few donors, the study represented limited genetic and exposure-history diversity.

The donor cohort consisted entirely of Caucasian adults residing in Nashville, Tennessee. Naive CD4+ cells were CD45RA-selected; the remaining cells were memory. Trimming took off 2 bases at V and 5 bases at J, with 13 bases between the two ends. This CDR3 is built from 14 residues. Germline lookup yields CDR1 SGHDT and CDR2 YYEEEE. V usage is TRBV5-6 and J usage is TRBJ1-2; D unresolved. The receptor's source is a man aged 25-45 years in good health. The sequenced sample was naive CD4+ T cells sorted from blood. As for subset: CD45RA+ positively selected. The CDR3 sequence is CASSLVRIRYGYTF. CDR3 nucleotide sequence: TGTGCCAGCAGCTTAGTCAGGATTCGGTATGGCTACACCTTC.